This T cell receptor beta chain is drawn from a study of CD8 T cells in cerebrospinal fluid in Alzheimer's disease. General observations from the study: No causal link between EBV and Alzheimer's follows from EBV-specific cerebrospinal fluid TCRs, authors warned. Healthy subjects less often had a clone of at least 3% than Alzheimer's patients.

From the 10x single-cell sequencing reads, TCRdb lists one entry per CDR3 protein and no DNA. This sample's table reports some 1,200 distinct CDR3 sequences. This clonotype is deemed medium-sized (0.01 to 0.1%) by its frequency. Its antigen is not known. Germline lookup yields CDR1 SNHLY and CDR2 FYNNEI. The CDR3 sequence is 14 residues long. This TCR came from a human donor with Alzheimer's disease. The sample taken for sequencing was cerebrospinal fluid. V and J are TRBV2 and TRBJ1-1; TCRdb's D call, TRBD1, is unchecked because there is no DNA. The CDR3 reads CASSVRQGATEAFF.